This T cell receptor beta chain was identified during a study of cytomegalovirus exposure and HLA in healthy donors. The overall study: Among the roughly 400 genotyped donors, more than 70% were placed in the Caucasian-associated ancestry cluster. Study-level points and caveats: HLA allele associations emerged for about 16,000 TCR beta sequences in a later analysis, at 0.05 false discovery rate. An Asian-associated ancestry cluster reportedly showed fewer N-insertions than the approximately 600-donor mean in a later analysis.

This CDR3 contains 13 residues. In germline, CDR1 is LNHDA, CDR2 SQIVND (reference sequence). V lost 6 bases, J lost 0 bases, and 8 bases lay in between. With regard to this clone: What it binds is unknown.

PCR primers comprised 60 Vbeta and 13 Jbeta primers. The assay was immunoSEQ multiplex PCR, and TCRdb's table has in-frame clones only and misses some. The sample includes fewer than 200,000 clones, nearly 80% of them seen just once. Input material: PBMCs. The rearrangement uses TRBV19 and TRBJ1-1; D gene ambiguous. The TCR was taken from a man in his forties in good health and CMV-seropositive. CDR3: CASRQLMNTEAFF. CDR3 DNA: TGTGCCAGTAGACAGCTAATGAACACTGAAGCTTTCTTT.